This TCR beta chain was identified during a study of PD-1 blockade in mismatch repair-deficient tumors. A remark on this clone: Its antigen remains unidentified.

All patients were mismatch repair deficient, assessed by either PCR or immunohistochemistry. The CDR3 length is 12 residues. V lost 2 bases, J lost 5 bases, and 9 bases lay in between. Germline V gene sequence: CDR1 GTSNPN, CDR2 SVGIG (reference sequence). Some clones are missing from TCRdb's copy, which holds only in-frame ones; the method was immunoSEQ multiplex PCR. The sample holds tens of thousands of clones, around 73% seen once. Whole-study results and caveats: Tumor-resident clones, often undetectable pretreatment in blood, expanded then contracted after pembrolizumab.

This clonotype was sampled from an adult with mismatch repair-deficient cancer. V is TRBV30 and J is TRBJ2-5; D unclear. The starting material was peripheral blood, obtained 4 weeks after starting pembrolizumab. CDR3 nucleotides: TGTGCCTGGAGTTCGCAATTGGAGACCCAGTACTTC. Amino acids: CAWSSQLETQYF.